This TCR beta chain was sequenced during a study of preoperative IRX-2 immunotherapy in early breast cancer. From germline, CDR1 is SNHLY and CDR2 FYNNEI. The CDR3 totals 14 residues. V shed 10 bases and J shed 4 bases, with 16 bases lying between them. Treatment: preoperative locoregional IRX-2 cytokine immunotherapy. Patients received preoperative, locoregional IRX-2 cytokine immunotherapy in a phase Ib study. The table came from immunoSEQ multiplex PCR; TCRdb's copy has only in-frame clones and leaves some out. This table has about 32,000 clones, about four fifths appearing once. Sequencing used lymph node tissue, obtained from a patient treated with IRX-2 immunotherapy. This TCR came from a human donor with breast cancer. The V and J genes are TRBV2 and TRBJ2-2; TRBD1 is a possible D gene (6 bases). CDR3 sequence (DNA): TGTGCCACAGGGGCAAGGTCTCCCACCGGGGAGCTGTTTTTT. It codes for CATGARSPTGELFF. Complete variable domain (other parts from reference TRBV2 and TRBJ2-2): EPEVTQTPSHQVTQMGQEVILRCVPISNHLYFYWYRQILGQKVEFLVSFYNNEISEKSEIFDDQFSVERPDGSNFTLKIRSTKLEDSAMYFCATGARSPTGELFFGEGSRLTVL.